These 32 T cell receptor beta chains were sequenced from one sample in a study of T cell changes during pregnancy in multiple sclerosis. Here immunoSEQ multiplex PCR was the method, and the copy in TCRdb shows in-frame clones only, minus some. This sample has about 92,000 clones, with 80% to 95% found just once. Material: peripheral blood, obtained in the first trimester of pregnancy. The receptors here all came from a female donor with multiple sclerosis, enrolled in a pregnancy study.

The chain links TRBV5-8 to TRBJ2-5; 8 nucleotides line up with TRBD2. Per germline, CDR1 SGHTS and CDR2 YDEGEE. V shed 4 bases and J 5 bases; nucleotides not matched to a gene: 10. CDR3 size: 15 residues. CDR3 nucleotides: TGTGCCAGCAGCCCAATAGGGACTAGAAGGGAGACCCAGTACTTC. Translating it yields CASSPIGTRRETQYF.

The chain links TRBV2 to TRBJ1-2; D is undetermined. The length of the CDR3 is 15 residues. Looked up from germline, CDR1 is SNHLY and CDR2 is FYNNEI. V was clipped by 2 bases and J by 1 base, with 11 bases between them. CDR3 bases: TGTGCCAGCAGTGAAATGGGAGGCAATAACTATGGCTACACCTTC. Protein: CASSEMGGNNYGYTF.

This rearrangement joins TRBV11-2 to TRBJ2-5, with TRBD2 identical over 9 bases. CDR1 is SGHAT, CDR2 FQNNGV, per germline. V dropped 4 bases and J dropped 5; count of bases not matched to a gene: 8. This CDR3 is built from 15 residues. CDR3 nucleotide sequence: TGTGCCAGCAGCTCGGGGGCTAGCGGGGTGGAGACCCAGTACTTC. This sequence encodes CASSSGASGVETQYF.

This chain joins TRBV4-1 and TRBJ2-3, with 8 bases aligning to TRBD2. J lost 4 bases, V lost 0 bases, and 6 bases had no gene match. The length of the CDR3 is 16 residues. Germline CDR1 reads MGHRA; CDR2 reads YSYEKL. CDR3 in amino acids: CASSQDGLRGADTQYF. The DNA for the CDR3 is TGCGCCAGCAGCCAAGATGGGCTGCGGGGGGCAGATACGCAGTATTTT.

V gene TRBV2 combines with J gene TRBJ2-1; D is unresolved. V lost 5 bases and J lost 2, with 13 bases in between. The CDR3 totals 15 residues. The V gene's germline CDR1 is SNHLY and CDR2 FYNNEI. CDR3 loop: CASSTTEITYNEQFF. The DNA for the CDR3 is TGTGCCAGCAGTACCACAGAGATTACCTACAATGAGCAGTTCTTC.

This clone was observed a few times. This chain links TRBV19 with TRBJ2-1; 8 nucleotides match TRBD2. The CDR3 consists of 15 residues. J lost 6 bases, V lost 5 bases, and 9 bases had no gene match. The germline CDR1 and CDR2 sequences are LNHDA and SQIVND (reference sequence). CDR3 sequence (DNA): TGTGCCAGTAGTCCCCCAGCGGGGGCCCTCAATGAGCAGTTCTTC. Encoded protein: CASSPPAGALNEQFF.

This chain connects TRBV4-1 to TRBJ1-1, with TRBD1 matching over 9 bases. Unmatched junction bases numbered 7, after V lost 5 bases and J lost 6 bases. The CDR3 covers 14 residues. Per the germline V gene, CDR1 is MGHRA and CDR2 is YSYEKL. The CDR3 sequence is CASSGDRDKPEAFF. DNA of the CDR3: TGCGCCAGCAGCGGGGACAGGGATAAGCCTGAAGCTTTCTTT.

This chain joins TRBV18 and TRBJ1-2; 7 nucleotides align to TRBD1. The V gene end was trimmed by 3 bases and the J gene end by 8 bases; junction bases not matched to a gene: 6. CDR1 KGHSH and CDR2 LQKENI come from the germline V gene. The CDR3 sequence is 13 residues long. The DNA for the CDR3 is TGTGCCAGCTCACCGGCCAGGGGGGAAGGCTACACCTTC. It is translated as CASSPARGEGYTF.

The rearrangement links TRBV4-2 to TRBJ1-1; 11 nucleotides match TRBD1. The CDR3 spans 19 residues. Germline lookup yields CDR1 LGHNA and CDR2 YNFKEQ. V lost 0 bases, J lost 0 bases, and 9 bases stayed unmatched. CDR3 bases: TGTGCCAGCAGCCAAGAGCTAGGGTGGACAGGGGGCATGAACACTGAAGCTTTCTTT. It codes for CASSQELGWTGGMNTEAFF.

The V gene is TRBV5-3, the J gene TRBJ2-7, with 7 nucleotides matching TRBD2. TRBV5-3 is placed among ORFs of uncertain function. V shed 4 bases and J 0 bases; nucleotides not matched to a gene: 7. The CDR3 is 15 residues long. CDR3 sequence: CARSGGEKSSYEQYF. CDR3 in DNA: TGTGCCAGAAGCGGGGGGGAGAAGAGCTCCTACGAGCAGTACTTC.

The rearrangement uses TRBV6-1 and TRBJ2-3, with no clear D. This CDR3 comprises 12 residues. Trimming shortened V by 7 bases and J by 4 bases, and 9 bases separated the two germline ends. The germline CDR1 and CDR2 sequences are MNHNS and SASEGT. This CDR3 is CASKIASDTQYF. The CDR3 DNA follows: TGTGCCAGCAAGATAGCATCAGATACGCAGTATTTT.

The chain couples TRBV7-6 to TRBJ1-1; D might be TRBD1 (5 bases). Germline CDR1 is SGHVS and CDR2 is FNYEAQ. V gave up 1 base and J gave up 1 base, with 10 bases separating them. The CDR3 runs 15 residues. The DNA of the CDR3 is TGTGCCAGCAGCTTAGATCCAGGGAAGAACACTGAAGCTTTCTTT. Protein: CASSLDPGKNTEAFF.

The CDR3 sequence: CASSTQGYEQYF. The CDR3 region has the DNA TGTGCCAGCAGCACCCAGGGTTACGAGCAGTACTTC. The rearrangement links TRBV7-8 to TRBJ2-7; a weak D match, TRBD1 (5 bases). V was trimmed by 5 bases and J by 4 bases, leaving 9 bases between them. The length of the CDR3 is 12 residues. The germline gives CDR1 SGHVS, CDR2 FQNEAQ.

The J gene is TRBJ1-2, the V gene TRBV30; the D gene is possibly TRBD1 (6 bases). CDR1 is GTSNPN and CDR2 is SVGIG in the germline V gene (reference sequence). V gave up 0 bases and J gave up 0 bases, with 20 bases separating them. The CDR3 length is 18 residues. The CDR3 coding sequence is TGTGCCTGGAGTGTACTAAGAAGGACAGCAAATTCTAACTATGGCTACACCTTC. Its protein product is CAWSVLRRTANSNYGYTF. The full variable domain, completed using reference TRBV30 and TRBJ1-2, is SQTIHQWPATLVQPVGSPLSLECTVEGTSNPNLYWYRQAAGRGLQLLFYSVGIGQISSEVPQNLSASRPQDRQFILSSKKLLLSDSGFYLCAWSVLRRTANSNYGYTFGSGTRLTVV.

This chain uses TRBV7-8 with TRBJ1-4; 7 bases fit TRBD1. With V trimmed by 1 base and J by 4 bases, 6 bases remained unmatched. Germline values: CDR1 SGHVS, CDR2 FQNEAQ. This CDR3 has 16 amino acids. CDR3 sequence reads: CASSLDMGQSNEKLFF. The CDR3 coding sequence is TGTGCCAGCAGCTTAGATATGGGACAGAGTAATGAAAAACTGTTTTTT.

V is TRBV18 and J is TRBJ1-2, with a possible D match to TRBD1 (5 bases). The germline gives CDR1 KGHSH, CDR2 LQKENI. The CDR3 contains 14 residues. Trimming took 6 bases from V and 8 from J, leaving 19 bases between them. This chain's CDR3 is CASSLQDVVTGYTF. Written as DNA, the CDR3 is TGTGCCAGCTCCCTACAGGACGTCGTGACCGGCTACACCTTC.

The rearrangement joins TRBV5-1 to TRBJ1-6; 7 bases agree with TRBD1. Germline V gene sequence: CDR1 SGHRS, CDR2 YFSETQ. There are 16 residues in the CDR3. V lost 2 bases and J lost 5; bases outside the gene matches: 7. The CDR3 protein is CASSFKQGQNNSPLHF. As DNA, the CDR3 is TGCGCCAGCAGCTTCAAACAGGGGCAGAATAATTCACCCCTCCACTTT.

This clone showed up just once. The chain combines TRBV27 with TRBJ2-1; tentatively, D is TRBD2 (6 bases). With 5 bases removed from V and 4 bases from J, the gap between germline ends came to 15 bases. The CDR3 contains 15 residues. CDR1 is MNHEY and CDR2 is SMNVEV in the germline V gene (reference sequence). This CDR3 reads CASSPDGGPYNEQFF. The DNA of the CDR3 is TGTGCCAGCAGTCCGGACGGGGGACCTTACAATGAGCAGTTCTTC.

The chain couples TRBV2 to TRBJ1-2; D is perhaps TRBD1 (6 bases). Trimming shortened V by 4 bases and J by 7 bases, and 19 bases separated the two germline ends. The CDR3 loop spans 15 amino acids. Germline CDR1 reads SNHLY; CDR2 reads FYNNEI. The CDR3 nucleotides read TGTGCCAGCAGTGCGACGTCGGGGGGCGCGGTTGGCTACACCTTC. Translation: CASSATSGGAVGYTF.

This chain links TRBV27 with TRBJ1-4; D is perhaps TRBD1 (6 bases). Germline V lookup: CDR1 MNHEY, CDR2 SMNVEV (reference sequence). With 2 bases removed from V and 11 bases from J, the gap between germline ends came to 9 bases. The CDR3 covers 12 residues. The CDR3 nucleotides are TGTGCCAGCAGTTTAACGCAGGGGAAACTGTTTTTT. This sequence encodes CASSLTQGKLFF.

The CDR3, as DNA: TGTGCCAGCAGCCAGGATAGCAATCAGCCCCAGCATTTT. Protein sequence: CASSQDSNQPQHF. The chain joins TRBV7-9 to TRBJ1-5; D not resolved. Trimming stripped 5 bases from V and 0 bases from J, with 5 bases between. Germline lookup yields CDR1 SEHNR and CDR2 FQNEAQ (reference sequence). CDR3 length: 13 amino acids.

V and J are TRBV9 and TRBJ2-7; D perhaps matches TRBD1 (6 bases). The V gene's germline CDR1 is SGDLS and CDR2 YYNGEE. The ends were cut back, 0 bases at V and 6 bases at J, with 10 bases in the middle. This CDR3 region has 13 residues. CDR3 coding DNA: TGTGCCAGCAGCGTAGCTCAAGGGGGCGAGCAGTACTTC. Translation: CASSVAQGGEQYF.

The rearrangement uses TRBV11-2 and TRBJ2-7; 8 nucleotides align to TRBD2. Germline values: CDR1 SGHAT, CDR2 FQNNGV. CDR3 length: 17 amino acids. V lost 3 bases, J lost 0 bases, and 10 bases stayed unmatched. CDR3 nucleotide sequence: TGTGCCAGCAGCTTCAACACCAGAGCGGGGGTCTCCTACGAGCAGTACTTC. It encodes CASSFNTRAGVSYEQYF.

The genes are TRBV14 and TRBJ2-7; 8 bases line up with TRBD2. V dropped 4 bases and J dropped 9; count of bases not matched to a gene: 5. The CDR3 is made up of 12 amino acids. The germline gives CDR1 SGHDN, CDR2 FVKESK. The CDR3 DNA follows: TGTGCCAGCAGCCCCGGGACTAGAAGGCAGTACTTC. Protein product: CASSPGTRRQYF.

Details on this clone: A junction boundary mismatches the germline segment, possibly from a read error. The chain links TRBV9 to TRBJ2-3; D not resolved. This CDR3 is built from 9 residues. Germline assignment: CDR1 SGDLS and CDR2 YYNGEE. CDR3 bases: TGTGCCAGCAGCGTAGGTGAGGATTTT. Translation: CASSVGEDF.

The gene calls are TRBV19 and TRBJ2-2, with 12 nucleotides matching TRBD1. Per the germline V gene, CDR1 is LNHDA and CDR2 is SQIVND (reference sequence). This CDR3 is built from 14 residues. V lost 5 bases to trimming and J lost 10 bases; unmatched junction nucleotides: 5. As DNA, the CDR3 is TGTGCCAGTAGTGTCGGGACAGGGGGCGTGGAGCTGTTTTTT. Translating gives CASSVGTGGVELFF.

CDR3 in amino acids: CASSRSGGLETQYF. As DNA, the CDR3 is TGTGCCAGCAGCCGGAGCGGGGGGTTAGAGACCCAGTACTTC. The chain combines TRBV9 with TRBJ2-5, with 9 bases aligning to TRBD2. Germline CDR1 reads SGDLS; CDR2 reads YYNGEE. With V trimmed by 4 bases and J by 4 bases, 5 bases remained unmatched. The CDR3 loop spans 14 amino acids.

The CDR3 spells CASRPRQGGYGYTF. The CDR3 DNA follows: TGTGCCAGCAGACCAAGACAGGGGGGCTATGGCTACACCTTC. The rearrangement joins TRBV27 to TRBJ1-2; TRBD1 matches 9 bases. This CDR3 is built from 14 residues. V gave up 6 bases and J gave up 4 bases; unmatched junction bases: 6. Germline CDR1 and CDR2: MNHEY and SMNVEV (reference sequence).

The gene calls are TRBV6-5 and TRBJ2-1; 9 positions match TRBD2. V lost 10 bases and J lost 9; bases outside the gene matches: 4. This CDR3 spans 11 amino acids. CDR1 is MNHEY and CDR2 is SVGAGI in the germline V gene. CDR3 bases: TGTGCCACCCAGCGGGGGGTTGAGCAGTTCTTC. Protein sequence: CATQRGVEQFF.

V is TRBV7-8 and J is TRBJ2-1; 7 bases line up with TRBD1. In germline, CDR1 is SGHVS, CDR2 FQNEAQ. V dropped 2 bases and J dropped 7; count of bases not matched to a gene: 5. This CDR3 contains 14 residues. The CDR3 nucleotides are TGTGCCAGCAGCTTACGAGGGGGCGAGAATGAGCAGTTCTTC. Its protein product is CASSLRGGENEQFF.

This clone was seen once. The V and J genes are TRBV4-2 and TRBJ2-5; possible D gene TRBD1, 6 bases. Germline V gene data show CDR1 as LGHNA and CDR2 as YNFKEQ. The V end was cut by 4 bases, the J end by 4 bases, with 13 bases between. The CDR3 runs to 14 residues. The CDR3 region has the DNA TGTGCCAGCAGCCTCCTGAACAGGGCAGAGACCCAGTACTTC. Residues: CASSLLNRAETQYF.

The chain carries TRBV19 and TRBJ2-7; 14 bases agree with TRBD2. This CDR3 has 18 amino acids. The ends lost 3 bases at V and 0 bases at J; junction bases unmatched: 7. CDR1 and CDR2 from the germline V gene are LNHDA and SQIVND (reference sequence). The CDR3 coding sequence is TGTGCCAGTAGTATGGTTGGGACTAGCGGGGGTCCCTCCTACGAGCAGTACTTC. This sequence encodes CASSMVGTSGGPSYEQYF.